This T cell receptor beta chain comes out of a study of cytomegalovirus exposure and HLA in healthy donors (dated by TCRdb to about 2017). With regard to the full study: An earlier analysis of 587 of the donors reported about 260 Gb of sequence data and some 110 million unique TCR beta sequences obtained from approximately 180 million T cells. Rather than using new phenotypic data, the later analysis identified candidate immune exposures from TCR beta sequences and from how often those sequences occurred across donors. Of the roughly 400 genotyped donors, approximately 83% fell in the genetic ancestry cluster associated with self-reported Caucasian donors. Around 320 gigabases of sequencing data and approximately 85 million unique TCR sequences were included in an early release covering about 620 HLA-typed donors. Because of strong linkage in the cohort, roughly five DR-DQ haplotypes were treated as single units for association and clustering. HLA typing covered class I and class II loci at four-digit resolution. The study was designed to test whether signatures of past pathogen exposure could be identified by cataloging public T cell receptors. Across approximately 420 genotyped donors of the cohort, an average of about 200,000 unique TCR beta nucleotide sequences per donor were sequenced, and approximately 17% of those sequences were non-productive. In a later analysis, previously published TCR beta repertoires from roughly 710 donors were re-analyzed and high-resolution HLA genotyping was added so that TCR occurrence patterns could be studied. An earlier analysis of several hundred of the donors applied high-throughput TCR beta sequencing to assess whether each TCR beta V gene segment acted as functional or pseudogenic. The T cell repertoires of roughly 660 subjects were profiled by immunosequencing and related to cytomegalovirus serostatus. To predict cytomegalovirus infection status, the study combined high-throughput TCR immunosequencing, statistical association of individual TCRs with disease status, and machine learning. In addition to the first cohort of 666 subjects, a separate validation cohort of under 150 different subjects was used. Donor age, sex, ethnicity and CMV serostatus were collected together with the repertoire data. A later genetic analysis took genome-wide SNP genotypes for about 55% of the 666 donors and used that subset as a discovery cohort. All discovery cohort repertoires had been generated on a single sequencing platform. Typing coverage varied by locus: about 629-640 donors for A, B, C, DRB1 and DQB1; approximately 520 for DQA1; 600 to 610 for DPA1; approximately 470 for DPB1.

Libraries came from the immunoSEQ multiplex PCR assay. For the multiplex PCR, a mixture combining 60 forward primers for TCR Vbeta segments and 13 reverse primers for TCR Jbeta segments was used. A multiplex PCR assay on genomic DNA amplified the CDR3 region of rearranged TCR beta genes. On the Illumina HiSeq System, the amplified TCR beta libraries were sequenced as 87-base-pair reads. From the authors' description of their analysis: A later analysis counted about 80 million unique TCR beta chains across the 670 or so repertoires, and some 11 million of these chains were shared by at least two donors. A nearest-neighbor algorithm error-corrected the raw reads and collapsed the reads into unique sequences, merging closely related sequences to remove PCR and sequencing errors. To assign V, D and J gene segments, CDR3 sequences were aligned to IMGT reference sequences. For a sequence to be retained, at least a six-nucleotide match to both a V gene segment and a J gene segment was required. A rearrangement was called productive if the CDR3 had no stop codons and remained in frame with V and J, and every other rearrangement was called non-productive. Following IMGT convention, CDR3 was defined as the stretch from the second conserved V-encoded cysteine to the conserved J-encoded phenylalanine. Sequences without an unambiguous match to a single V gene segment were excluded from the earlier analysis of about 600 of the donors. An earlier analysis of a few hundred of the donors called V segments functional above 56.7% productive rearrangements and segregating when the between-donor standard deviation exceeded 5%. A statistical classification framework was developed to diagnose cytomegalovirus status using the catalog of TCR beta chain sequences. In a later analysis, V and J genes were assigned by comparing TCR nucleotide sequences against IMGT/GENE-DB human TR gene sequences. The TCRdist pipeline was used in a later analysis to assign CDR3 sequences and most-parsimonious VDJ recombination scenarios. In a later analysis, each TCR beta chain was defined by its CDR3 amino acid sequence together with its V-gene family, and reads lacking a unique V-gene family were excluded. A later analysis removed nearly 600 highly shared, low-generation-probability nucleotide sequences to deal with suspected cross-contamination and a sequencing artifact. A later analysis calculated a clonal expansion index for each public chain from normalized within-repertoire ranks of inferred template counts. Generation probabilities in a later analysis came from a VDJ recombination model fitted to out-of-frame rearrangements, and those results were checked against IGoR. In a later analysis, hypergeometric tests were used to score TCR-TCR, TCR-HLA and TCR-CMV co-occurrence, with a repertoire-size bias correction applied to TCR pairs. In a later analysis, false discovery rates were estimated by permuting HLA or CMV assignments 20 times. In a later analysis, co-occurring TCRs were grouped with DBSCAN, and TCRdist sequence similarity was added when clustering was performed within HLA-allele-positive subsets. Co-occurrence clustering excluded repertoires with fewer than 30,000 or more than 120,000 public chains, plus five with anomalous nucleotide sharing. Drawn from immuneACCESS, this table holds only the in-frame rearrangements with V and J called that TCRdb kept. Clones are partly lost; checked studies trace under half to an unresolved V gene and leave the rest unexplained. Clonal size and the V and J genes are those of that table, whereas D and trimming came from the DNA. This sample's table carries more than 200,000 clones. The top ten constitute approximately 1% of the sample.

As concerns this clone: There is no known antigen for this receptor.

Overall study results and their limits: Because some donors lacked HLA typing at each locus, the association tests relied only on the typed subset. In vitro tests confirmed that a few of the cytomegalovirus-associated TCR beta chains recognize cytomegalovirus antigens. Correlated functional status among segregating V segments might reflect linkage disequilibrium, but an unknown experimental factor could not be ruled out. Some IMGT-functional V segments, including TRBV6-2 and TRBV6-3, could not be distinguished by the 87-base-pair reads and were therefore excluded. Specific HLA alleles were associated with more than 15,000 TCR beta sequences at a false discovery rate of 0.05 in a later analysis. About 15 rarely observed V segments, including chromosome 9 orphons, were excluded from the earlier analysis of several hundred of the donors because counts were too low. Most TCR sequences were observed very rarely across donors, whereas some public TCRs were present in many individuals. According to a later analysis, TCR association rates differed among HLA loci, with DRB1 alleles showing the most associated TCRs and HLA-C alleles showing the fewest. Compared with the roughly 670-donor mean, donors in an Asian-associated ancestry cluster had fewer N-insertions in productive TCRs, according to a later genetic analysis. According to a later analysis, parvovirus B19, influenza, CMV and Epstein-Barr virus appeared linked to several top co-occurrence clusters. A later analysis found that most CMV-associated TCR beta chains appeared HLA-restricted, with HLA associations seemingly driven largely by CMV exposure. The classifier was reported to diagnose cytomegalovirus status with high specificity and sensitivity in both the original cohort and the validation cohort. The authors suggested that the approach could potentially be extended to other disease states and immunological phenotypes. A later genetic analysis associated a missense DCLRE1C variant with V-gene and J-gene trimming of TCR beta chains, and an independent cohort replicated the association. Sequencing depth was assumed to be roughly uniform across donors in the presence/absence analyses, though that assumption may not hold. Compared with equally common non-associated chains, HLA-associated TCR beta chains in a later analysis were more clonally expanded and had lower generation probabilities. The sequencing pipeline was judged likely to have produced a cluster of highly shared sequence variants as a technical artifact. CMV serostatus was the only immune exposure information available for the cohort. In an earlier analysis of some 640 of the donors, most TCR beta V segments were observed in productive rearrangements about 87% or about 30% of the time, broadly matching IMGT annotations. Strong co-occurrence of HLA alleles, especially DR and DQ, made assigning TCR associations to individual alleles difficult. The study gave a list of about 160 TCR beta chains associated with cytomegalovirus. A further reported finding was that TCR beta sequences accurately predicted the HLA-A and HLA-B alleles for most subjects in the first cohort. Only TCR beta chains were sequenced in this cohort, and the absence of alpha or paired-chain data limited detectable features.

The cohort was made up of 666 healthy bone marrow donors. At the time of sampling, all cohort members were nominally healthy, though unrecorded immune exposures were likely present. The donor tested CMV seropositive and was one of the 289 seropositive cohort members. Every donor gave a peripheral blood sample, and the peripheral blood mononuclear cells from that sample were used for TCR beta sequencing. The Qiagen DNeasy Blood Extraction Kit was used to extract genomic DNA from the blood cell samples. From the cysteine through the phenylalanine, the CDR3 covers 20 amino acids. CDR3 DNA only is kept here, 60 bases in frame from base 1. Trimming leaves V shorter by 4 bases and J shorter by 4 bases, with the junction holding 17 bases beyond the gene matches. The germline V gene provides CDR1 SGDLS and CDR2 YYNGEE.

This chain is built from TRBV9 and TRBJ2-1; 13 nucleotides in the junction match TRBD2. Sequenced material: PBMCs. The origin of this receptor is a woman aged 25 to 39 in good health and CMV-seropositive. The sequenced DNA is TGTGCCAGCAGCTTACGTCTTACTAGCGGGGGGGCCACAGGTTACAATGAGCAGTTCTTC. Translation gives CASSLRLTSGGATGYNEQFF.